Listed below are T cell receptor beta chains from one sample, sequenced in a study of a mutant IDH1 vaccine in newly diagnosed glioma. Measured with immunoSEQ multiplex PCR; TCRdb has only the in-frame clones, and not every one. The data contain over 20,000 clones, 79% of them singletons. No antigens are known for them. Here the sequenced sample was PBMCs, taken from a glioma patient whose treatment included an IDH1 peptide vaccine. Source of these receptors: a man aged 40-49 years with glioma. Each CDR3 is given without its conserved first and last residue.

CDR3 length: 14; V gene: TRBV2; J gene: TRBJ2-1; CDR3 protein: ASSVDRLSSYNEQF
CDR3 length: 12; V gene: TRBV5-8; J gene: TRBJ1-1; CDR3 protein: ASSPTGQNTEAF
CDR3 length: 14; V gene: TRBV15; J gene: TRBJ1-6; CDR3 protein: ATSTLTGARNSPLH
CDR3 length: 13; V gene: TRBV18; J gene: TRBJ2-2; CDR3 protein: ASLTKAGNTGELF
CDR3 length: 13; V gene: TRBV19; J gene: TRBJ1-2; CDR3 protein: ARPKDDREDYGYT
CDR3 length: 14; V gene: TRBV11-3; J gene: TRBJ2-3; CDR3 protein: ASSREQGLSSDTQY
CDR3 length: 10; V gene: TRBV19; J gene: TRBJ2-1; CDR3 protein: ASSVTSNEQF
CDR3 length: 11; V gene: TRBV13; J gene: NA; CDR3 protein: ATGQGDSYEQY
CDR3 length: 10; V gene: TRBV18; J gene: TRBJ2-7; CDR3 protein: ASSANRVEQY
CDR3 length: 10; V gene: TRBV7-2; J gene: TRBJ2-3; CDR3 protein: ASSLQSDTQY
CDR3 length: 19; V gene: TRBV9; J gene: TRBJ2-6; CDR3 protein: ASSVATWEHRGASGANVLT
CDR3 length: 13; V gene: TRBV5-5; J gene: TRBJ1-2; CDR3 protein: ASSPRTGGAYGYT
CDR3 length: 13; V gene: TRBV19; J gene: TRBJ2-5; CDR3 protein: ASSTGQALQETQY
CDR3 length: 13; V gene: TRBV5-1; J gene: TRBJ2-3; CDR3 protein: ASSIQRERSDTQY
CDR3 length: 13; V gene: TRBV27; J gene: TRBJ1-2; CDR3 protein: ASSFLGTGFYGYT
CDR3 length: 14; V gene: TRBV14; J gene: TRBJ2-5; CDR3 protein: ASSQDGRGSQETQY
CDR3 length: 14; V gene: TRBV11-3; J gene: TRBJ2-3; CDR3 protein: ASSSRTGPFADTQY
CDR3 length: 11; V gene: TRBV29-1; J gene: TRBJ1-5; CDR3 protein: SVRDNLNQPQH
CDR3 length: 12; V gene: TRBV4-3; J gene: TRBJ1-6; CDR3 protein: ASSQDKNGSPLH
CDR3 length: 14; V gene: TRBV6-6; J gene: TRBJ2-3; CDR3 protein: ASSTTGGPITDTQY
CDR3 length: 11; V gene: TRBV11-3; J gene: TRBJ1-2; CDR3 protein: ASSSSGNYGYT
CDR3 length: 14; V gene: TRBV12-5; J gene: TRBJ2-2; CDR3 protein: ASGLSGQGRTGELF
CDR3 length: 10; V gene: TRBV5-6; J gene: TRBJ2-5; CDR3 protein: ASSLSQETQY
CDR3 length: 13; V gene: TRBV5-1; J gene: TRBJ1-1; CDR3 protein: ASSLDGTGETEAF
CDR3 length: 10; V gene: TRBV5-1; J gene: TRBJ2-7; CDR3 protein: ASSTTSYEQY
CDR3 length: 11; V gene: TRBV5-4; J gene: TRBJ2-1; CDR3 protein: ASSLASRDEQF
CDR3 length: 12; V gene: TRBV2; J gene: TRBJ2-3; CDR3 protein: ASRLAKSTDTQY